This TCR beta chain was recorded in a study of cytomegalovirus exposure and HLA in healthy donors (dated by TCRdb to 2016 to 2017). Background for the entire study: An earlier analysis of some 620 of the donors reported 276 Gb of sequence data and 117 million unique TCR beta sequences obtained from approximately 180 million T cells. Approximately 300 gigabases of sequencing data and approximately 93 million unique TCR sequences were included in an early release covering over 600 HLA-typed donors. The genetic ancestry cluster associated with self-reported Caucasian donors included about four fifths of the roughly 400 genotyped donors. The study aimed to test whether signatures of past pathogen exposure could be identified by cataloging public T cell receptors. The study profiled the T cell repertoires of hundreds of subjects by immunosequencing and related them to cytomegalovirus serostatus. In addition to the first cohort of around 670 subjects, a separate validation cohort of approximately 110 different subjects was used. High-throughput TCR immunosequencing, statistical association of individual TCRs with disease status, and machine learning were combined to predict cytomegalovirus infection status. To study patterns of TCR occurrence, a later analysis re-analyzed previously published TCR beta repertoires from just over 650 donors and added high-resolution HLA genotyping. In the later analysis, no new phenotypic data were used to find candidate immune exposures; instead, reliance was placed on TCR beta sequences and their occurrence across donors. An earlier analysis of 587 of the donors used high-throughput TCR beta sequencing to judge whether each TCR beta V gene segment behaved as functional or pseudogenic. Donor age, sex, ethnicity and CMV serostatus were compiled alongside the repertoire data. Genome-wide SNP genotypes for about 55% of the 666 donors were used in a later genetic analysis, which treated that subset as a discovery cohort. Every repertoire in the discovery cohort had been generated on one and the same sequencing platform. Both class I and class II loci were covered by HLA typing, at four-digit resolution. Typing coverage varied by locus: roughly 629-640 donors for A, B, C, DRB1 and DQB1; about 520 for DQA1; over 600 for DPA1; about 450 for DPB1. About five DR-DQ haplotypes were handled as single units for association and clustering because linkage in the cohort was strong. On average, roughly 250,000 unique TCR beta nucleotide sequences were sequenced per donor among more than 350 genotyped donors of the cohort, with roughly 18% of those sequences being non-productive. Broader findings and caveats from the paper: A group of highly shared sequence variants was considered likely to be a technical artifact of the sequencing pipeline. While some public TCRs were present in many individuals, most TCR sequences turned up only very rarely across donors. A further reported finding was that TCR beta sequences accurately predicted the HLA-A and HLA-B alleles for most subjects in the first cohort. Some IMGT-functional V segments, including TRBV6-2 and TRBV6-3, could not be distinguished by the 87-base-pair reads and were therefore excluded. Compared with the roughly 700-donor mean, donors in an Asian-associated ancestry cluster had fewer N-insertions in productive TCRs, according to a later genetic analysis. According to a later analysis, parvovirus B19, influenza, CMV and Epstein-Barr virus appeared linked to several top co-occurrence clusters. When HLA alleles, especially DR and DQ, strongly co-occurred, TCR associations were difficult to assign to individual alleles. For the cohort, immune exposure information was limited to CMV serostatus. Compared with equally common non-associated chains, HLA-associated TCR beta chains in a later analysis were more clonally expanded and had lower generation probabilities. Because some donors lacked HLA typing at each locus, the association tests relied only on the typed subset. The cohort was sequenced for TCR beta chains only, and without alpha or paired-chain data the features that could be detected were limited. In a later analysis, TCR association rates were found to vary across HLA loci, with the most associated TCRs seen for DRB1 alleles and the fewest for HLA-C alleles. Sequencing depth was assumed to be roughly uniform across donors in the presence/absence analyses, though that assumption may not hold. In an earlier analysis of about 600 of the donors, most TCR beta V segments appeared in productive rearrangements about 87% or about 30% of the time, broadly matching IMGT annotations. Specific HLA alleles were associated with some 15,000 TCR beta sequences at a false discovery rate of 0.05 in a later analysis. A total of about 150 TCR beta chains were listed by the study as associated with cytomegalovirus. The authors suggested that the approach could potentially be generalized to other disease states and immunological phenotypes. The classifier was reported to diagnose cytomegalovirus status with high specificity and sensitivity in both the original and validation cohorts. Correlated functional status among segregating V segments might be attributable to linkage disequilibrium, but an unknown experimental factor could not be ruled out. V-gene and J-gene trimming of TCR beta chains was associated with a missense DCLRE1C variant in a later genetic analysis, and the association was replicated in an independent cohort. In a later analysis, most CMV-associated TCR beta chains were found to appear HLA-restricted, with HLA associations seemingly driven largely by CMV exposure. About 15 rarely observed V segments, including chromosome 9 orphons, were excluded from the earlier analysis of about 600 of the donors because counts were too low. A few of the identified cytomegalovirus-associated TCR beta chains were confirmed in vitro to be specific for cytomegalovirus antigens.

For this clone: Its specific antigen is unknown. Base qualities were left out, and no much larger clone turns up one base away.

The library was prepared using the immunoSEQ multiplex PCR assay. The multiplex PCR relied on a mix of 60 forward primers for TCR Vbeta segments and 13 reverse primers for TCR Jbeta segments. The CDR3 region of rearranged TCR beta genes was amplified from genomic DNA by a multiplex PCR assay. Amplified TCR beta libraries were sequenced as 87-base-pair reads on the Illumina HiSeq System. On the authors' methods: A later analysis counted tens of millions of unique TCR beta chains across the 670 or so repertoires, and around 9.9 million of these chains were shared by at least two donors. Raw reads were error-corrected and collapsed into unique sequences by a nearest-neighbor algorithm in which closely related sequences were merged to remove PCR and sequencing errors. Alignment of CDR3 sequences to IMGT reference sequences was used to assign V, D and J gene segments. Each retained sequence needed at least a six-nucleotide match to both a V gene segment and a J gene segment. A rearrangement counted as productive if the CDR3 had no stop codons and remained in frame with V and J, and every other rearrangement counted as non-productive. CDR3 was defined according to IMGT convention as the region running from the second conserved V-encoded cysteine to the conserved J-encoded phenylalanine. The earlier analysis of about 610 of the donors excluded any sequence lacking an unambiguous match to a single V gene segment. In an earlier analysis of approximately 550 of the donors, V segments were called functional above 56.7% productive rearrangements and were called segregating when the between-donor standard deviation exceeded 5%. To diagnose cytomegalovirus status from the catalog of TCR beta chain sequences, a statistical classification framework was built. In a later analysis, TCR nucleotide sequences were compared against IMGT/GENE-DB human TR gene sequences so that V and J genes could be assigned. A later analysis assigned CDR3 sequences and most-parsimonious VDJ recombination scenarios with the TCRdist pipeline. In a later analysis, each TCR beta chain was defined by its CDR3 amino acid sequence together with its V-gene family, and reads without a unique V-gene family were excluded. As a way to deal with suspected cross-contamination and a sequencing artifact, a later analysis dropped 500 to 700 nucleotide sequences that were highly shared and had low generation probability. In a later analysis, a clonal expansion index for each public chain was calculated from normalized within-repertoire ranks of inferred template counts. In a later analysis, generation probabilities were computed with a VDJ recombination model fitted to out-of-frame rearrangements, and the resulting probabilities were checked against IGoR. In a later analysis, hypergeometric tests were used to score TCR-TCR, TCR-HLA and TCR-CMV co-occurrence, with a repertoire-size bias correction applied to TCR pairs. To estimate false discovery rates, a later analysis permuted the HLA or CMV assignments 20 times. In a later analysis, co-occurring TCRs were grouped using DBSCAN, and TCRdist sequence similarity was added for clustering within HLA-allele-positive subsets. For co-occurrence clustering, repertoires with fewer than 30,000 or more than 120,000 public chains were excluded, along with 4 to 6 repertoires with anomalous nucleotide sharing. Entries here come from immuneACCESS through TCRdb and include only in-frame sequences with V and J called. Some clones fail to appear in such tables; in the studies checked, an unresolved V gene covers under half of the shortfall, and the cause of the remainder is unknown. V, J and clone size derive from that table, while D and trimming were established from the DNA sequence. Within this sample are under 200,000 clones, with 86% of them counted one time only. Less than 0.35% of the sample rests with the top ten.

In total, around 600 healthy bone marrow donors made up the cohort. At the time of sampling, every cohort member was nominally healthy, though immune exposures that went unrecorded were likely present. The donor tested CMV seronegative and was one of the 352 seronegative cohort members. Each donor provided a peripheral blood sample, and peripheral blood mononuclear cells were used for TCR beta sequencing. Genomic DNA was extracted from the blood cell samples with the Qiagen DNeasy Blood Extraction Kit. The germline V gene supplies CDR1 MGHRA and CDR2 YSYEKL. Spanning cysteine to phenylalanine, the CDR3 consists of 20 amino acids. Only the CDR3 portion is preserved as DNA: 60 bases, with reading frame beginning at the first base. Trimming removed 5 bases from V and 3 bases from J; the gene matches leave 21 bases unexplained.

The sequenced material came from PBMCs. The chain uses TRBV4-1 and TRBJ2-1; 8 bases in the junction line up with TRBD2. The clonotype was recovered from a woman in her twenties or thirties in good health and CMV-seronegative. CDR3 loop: CASSDPGGLSGSSYYNEQFF. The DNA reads TGCGCCAGCAGCGACCCGGGGGGACTAAGCGGGAGCTCTTACTACAATGAGCAGTTCTTC.